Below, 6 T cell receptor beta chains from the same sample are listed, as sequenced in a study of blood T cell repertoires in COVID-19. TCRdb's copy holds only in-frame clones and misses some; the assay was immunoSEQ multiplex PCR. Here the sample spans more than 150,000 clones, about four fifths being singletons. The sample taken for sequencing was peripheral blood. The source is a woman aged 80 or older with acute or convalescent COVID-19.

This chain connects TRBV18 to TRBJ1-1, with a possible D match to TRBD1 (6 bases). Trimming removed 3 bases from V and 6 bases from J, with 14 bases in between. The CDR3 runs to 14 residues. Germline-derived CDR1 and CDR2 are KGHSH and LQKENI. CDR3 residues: CASSPRQERAEAFF. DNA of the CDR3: TGTGCCAGCTCACCTCGACAGGAAAGGGCTGAAGCTTTCTTT. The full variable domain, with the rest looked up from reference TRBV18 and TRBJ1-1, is NAGVMQNPRHLVRRRGQEARLRCSPMKGHSHVYWYRQLPEEGLKFMVYLQKENIIDESGMPKERFSAEFPKEGPSILRIQQVVRGDSAAYFCASSPRQERAEAFFGQGTRLTVV.

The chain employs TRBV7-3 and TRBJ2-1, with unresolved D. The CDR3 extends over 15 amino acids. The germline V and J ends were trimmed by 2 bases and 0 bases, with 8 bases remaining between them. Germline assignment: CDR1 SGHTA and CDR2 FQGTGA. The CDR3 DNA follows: TGTGCCAGCAGCTTATCACTCGGCTCCTACAATGAGCAGTTCTTC. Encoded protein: CASSLSLGSYNEQFF.

This CDR3 reads CASSPTGESPLHF. CDR3 nucleotide sequence: TGTGCCAGCAGCCCTACAGGGGAATCACCCCTCCACTTT. This chain links TRBV7-9 with TRBJ1-6; 7 bases map to TRBD1. This CDR3 region has 13 residues. Trimming cost V 5 bases and J 10 bases; bases outside gene matches: 5. CDR1 is SEHNR and CDR2 is FQNEAQ in the germline V gene (reference sequence). Variable domain in full (rest from reference TRBV7-9 and TRBJ1-6): DTGVSQNPRHKITKRGQNVTFRCDPISEHNRLYWYRQTLGQGPEFLTYFQNEAQLEKSRLLSDRFSAERPKGSFSTLEIQRTEQGDSAMYLCASSPTGESPLHFGNGTRLTVT.

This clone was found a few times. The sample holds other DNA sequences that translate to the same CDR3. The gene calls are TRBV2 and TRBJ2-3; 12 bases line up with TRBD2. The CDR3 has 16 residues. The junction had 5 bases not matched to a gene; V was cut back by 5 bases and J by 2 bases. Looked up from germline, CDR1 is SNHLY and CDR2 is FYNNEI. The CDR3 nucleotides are TGTGCCAGCAGTCCCGGACTAGCGGGGTTCACAGATACGCAGTATTTT. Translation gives CASSPGLAGFTDTQYF.

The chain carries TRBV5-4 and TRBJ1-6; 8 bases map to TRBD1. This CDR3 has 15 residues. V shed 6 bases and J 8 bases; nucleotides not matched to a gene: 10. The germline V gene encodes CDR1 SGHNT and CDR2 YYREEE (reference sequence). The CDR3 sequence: CASTRTGSSYSPLHF. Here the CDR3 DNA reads TGTGCCAGCACACGGACAGGGAGTTCGTATTCACCCCTCCACTTT. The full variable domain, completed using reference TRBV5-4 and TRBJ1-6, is ETGVTQSPTHLIKTRGQQVTLRCSSQSGHNTVSWYQQALGQGPQFIFQYYREEENGRGNFPPRFSGLQFPNYSSELNVNALELDDSALYLCASTRTGSSYSPLHFGNGTRLTVT.

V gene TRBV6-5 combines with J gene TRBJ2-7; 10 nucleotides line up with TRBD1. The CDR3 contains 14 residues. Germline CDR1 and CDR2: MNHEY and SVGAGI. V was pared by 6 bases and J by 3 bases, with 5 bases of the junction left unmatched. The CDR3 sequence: CASSLDRGDYEQYF. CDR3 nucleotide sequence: TGTGCCAGCAGCCTGGACAGGGGGGACTACGAGCAGTACTTC.